The source of this T cell receptor (beta chain) is a study of T cell changes during pregnancy in multiple sclerosis. With 4 bases removed from V and 6 bases from J, the gap between germline ends came to 13 bases. The CDR3 loop spans 14 amino acids. Germline loops: CDR1 MNHEY, CDR2 SVGAGI. The protocol was immunoSEQ multiplex PCR, while the TCRdb copy is restricted to in-frame clones and leaves out a portion. The repertoire has fewer than 35,000 clones, about 91% of them found once; the top ten carry 2.5% to 3.5%. The chain couples TRBV6-5 to TRBJ2-1, with D perhaps TRBD2 (6 bases). The sequenced sample was CD4+ T cells from peripheral blood mononuclear cells, obtained in the third trimester of pregnancy. The source is a female donor in good health, enrolled as a control in a pregnancy study. This CDR3 is CASSLASAANEQFF. For the CDR3, the DNA is TGTGCCAGCAGTTTGGCTAGCGCGGCCAATGAGCAGTTCTTC.